One sample yielded the 7 T cell receptor beta chains listed below, sequenced in a study of early T cells in non-severe SARS-CoV-2 infection. TCRdb analysed the 5' RACE reads with MiXCR anew, one entry per CDR3 protein. The repertoire holds some 40,000 distinct CDR3 sequences, with roughly 5% as singletons. The sequenced sample was whole blood. The receptors originated from an adult who was a healthcare worker with PCR-confirmed SARS-CoV-2 infection or an uninfected control (not recorded which).

This chain connects TRBV27 to TRBJ2-1, with 8 bases lining up with TRBD2. CDR3 length: 15 amino acids. Per germline, CDR1 MNHEY and CDR2 SMNVEV (reference sequence). The ends lost 5 bases at V and 1 base at J; junction bases unmatched: 4. This CDR3 is CASSHGTRSYNEQFF. The CDR3 bases are TGTGCCAGCAGTCACGGGACTAGATCCTACAATGAGCAGTTCTTC.

This clonotype was detected many times. The rearrangement uses TRBV28 and TRBJ1-5, with D maybe TRBD1 (5 bases). The germline gives CDR1 MDHEN, CDR2 SYDVKM. This CDR3 has 15 residues. V was clipped by 3 bases and J by 3 bases, with 12 bases between them. CDR3 protein: CASSFLGLLNQPQHF. The CDR3 DNA reads as TGTGCCAGCAGTTTCCTGGGACTCCTCAATCAGCCCCAGCATTTT.

Ten or more counts support this clonotype. In DNA form, the CDR3 reads TGTGCCAGCAGCGCGACTAGCGGGTTCTCCTACAATGAGCAGTTCTTC. Its protein is CASSATSGFSYNEQFF. This rearrangement joins TRBV7-6 to TRBJ2-1, with 10 bases matching TRBD2. Germline values: CDR1 SGHVS, CDR2 FNYEAQ. This CDR3 contains 16 residues. V was pared by 5 bases and J by 0 bases, with 4 bases of the junction left unmatched.

This clonotype was seen at least ten times. This rearrangement joins TRBV12-3 or TRBV12-4 to TRBJ1-4; no definite D call. The CDR3 length is 15 residues. Trimming stripped 5 bases from V and 1 base from J, with 11 bases between. CDR3 sequence reads: CASSGGSRTNEKLFF. The CDR3 nucleotides are TGTGCCAGCAGTGGCGGCAGTCGAACTAATGAAAAACTGTTTTTT.

At least ten counts were recorded for this clonotype. This chain uses TRBV5-1 with TRBJ1-2; a possible D gene is TRBD1 (5 bases). There are 13 residues in the CDR3. Trimming cost V 2 bases and J 8 bases, with 13 bases left between them. Germline V gene data show CDR1 as SGHRS and CDR2 as YFSETQ. The CDR3 sequence: CASSLEGSGGYTF. CDR3 DNA sequence: TGCGCCAGCAGCTTAGAGGGGTCCGGAGGCTACACCTTC.

This clonotype was counted ten times or more. The chain is built from TRBV12-3 or TRBV12-4 and TRBJ2-4, with 7 bases matching TRBD1. The trim removed 6 bases at V and 6 bases at J, leaving 5 bases unmatched. CDR3 size: 13 residues. Written as DNA, the CDR3 is TGTGCCAGCAGACACAGGGGCGGAAACATTCAGTACTTC. Translation gives CASRHRGGNIQYF.

CDR3 in amino acids: CASKLQNTEAFF. The DNA for the CDR3 is TGTGCCAGCAAGCTCCAGAACACTGAAGCTTTCTTT. V usage is TRBV28 and J usage is TRBJ1-1; D is uncertain. This CDR3 region has 12 residues. Per the germline V gene, CDR1 is MDHEN and CDR2 is SYDVKM. V was shortened by 7 bases and J by 1 base, with 7 bases between the two germline ends.